This record looks at one TCR beta chain sequence and its context. Its antigen remains undetermined. There are no base qualities to consult, and no much larger clone falls within one base. CDR1 and CDR2 were assigned from the germline V gene as SNHLY and FYNNEI. The CDR3 starts with the cysteine, ends with the phenylalanine, and has 16 residues. Only CDR3 DNA remains: 48 bases, in frame from the first base. Trimming removed 8 bases from V and 3 bases from J, leaving 20 bases between the germline ends. The data were obtained in a study of T cell responses to AZD1222 COVID-19 vaccine (dated by TCRdb to the early 2020s). Regarding the complete study: TCR sequencing covered approximately 230 trial participants: 207 given two doses of AZD1222 and about 26 given two doses of MenACWY control vaccine. Trial participants were enrolled by age into 18-55, 56-69 and 70-plus year subgroups, with about 150, 28 and 57 TCR-sequenced participants respectively.

Per the publication, the time point label means: about 28 days (+/-7) after the second vaccine dose. Explained via the paper, the treatment or condition label denotes: meningococcal conjugate vaccine given as trial control. Vaccinee samples came from UK trials COV001 and COV002, including a single-blind randomized controlled phase 2/3 trial of AZD1222 (ChAdOx1 nCoV-19) in healthy adults. Trial participant PBMC samples were collected at day 0 and day 28 after the second dose for TCRbeta chain sequencing. The paper's findings and limits, for the study overall: Conclusions about previously exposed vaccinees are limited, since just five or six AZD1222 recipients were seropositive for SARS-CoV-2 at baseline. Most participants were white British and females outnumbered males, and the authors suggested that clonal diversity may have been underestimated. Spike-specific TCR breadth and depth rose significantly after two AZD1222 doses compared with day 0 and with MenACWY recipients. Nearly half of unique spike-specific TCRs reportedly recognized epitopes outside regions mutated in the B.1.351 and B.1.1.7 variants. The 56-69-year group was small, and its depth increase did not reach significance, likely because of low power. Because no samples from the day 14 peak response were available, repertoires could be characterized only after the peak T cell response. Vaccine-associated CD4 TCRs spanned the whole spike protein, with dominant responses in regions 160-218 and 743-854.

The CDR3 regions of human TCRbeta chains were analyzed by immunosequencing. For the original study's pipeline: Repertoire TCRs were checked for matches against a reference library of SARS-CoV-2-specific TCRs that had been generated using the MIRA antigen-specificity platform. Breadth was defined as the fraction of unique TCRs that were SARS-CoV-2-associated, and depth was defined as the fraction of total T cells that were SARS-CoV-2-associated. Each spike-specific TCR was assigned to its reactive spike region and to a CD4 or CD8 class using the MIRA data. Log10-transformed breadth and depth values were compared by one-way ANOVA with Sidak's multiple comparisons tests. Sourced from immuneACCESS, this table was stored by TCRdb with only in-frame sequences that have V and J called. A share of the clones is absent; for the studies checked, an unresolved V gene accounts for under half, and the remainder has no known explanation. The V and J calls and clone size come from that table; D and trimming were worked out from the DNA. Here the sample has about 39,000 clones; roughly 88% occur a single time. 26% of the sample rests with the top ten.

The chain is made from TRBV2 and TRBJ2-4; the D region possibly corresponds to TRBD1 (5 bases align). The sample in question was peripheral blood, obtained 28 days after the second dose of the MenACWY control vaccine. The sequence was obtained from an adult who received the MenACWY meningococcal vaccine as a control. The CDR3 region: CASERGQQTFKNIQYF. The nucleotides are TGTGCCAGCGAAAGGGGCCAGCAGACGTTCAAAAACATTCAGTACTTC.